Below, one T cell receptor delta chain is given with its context. TCRdb has a much larger clone's protein, which differs at residue 13 from the translation of this DNA, likely because of a read error; what is shown is the protein translated from the DNA. Gammadelta T cells were flow-sorted from PBMC into Vgamma9/Vdelta2+ and Vdelta2-negative populations for bulk analysis. The V segment lost 4 bases and the J segment 9 bases; nucleotides outside the gene matches: 19. CDR3 length: 16 amino acids. Looked up from germline, CDR1 is TVYSNPD and CDR2 is GDNSRS (reference sequence). The data were taken from a study of γδ T cells in repeated Plasmodium falciparum infection. TCRdb re-called clones from the multiplex PCR reads via CATT. The sample includes 70,000 to 95,000 delta-chain clones, almost 1.5% seen only once; the top ten take over 8%.

This clonotype was obtained from a pool of human donors (malaria-infected and uninfected, not separated). The sample comprised gamma-delta T cells from blood. This chain joins TRDV3 and TRDJ1, with TRDD3 matching 11 bases. In DNA form, the CDR3 reads TGTGCCTCCCTACAAAGGGGGGTGGGGGATACGCCGGAACTCATCTTT. This sequence encodes CASLQRGVGDTPELIF.